This T cell receptor beta chain was recovered during a study of a mutant IDH1 vaccine in newly diagnosed glioma. In the study overall: Vaccines were begun 4-6 weeks after radiotherapy alone, or with temozolomide cycles.

Germline loops: CDR1 ENHRY, CDR2 SYGVKD. V lost 10 bases, J lost 3 bases, and 6 bases stayed unmatched. The CDR3 is 15 amino acids. Clones were read by immunoSEQ multiplex PCR, and TCRdb kept only the in-frame ones, dropping some. The sample yields approximately 76,000 clones, roughly 91% seen once. About this clone: Its specificity is not known.

The time point was: week 5, during vaccination. Topical imiquimod was applied with each vaccine dose, which held 300 ug of mutant IDH1 20-mer peptide. Findings and caveats of the study: Among patients, roughly 95% showed immune responses induced by the vaccine.

The sample was PBMCs, taken from a glioma patient whose treatment included an IDH1 peptide vaccine. This clonotype was obtained from a woman between 45 and 60 years old with glioma. The rearrangement links TRBV10-3 to TRBJ2-1, with 13 nucleotides matching TRBD2. The CDR3 bases are TGTGCCAGCCGGACTAGCGGGAGTGGCTACAATGAGCAGTTCTTC. This sequence encodes CASRTSGSGYNEQFF.